The T cell receptor beta chain under discussion was sequenced for a study of blood T cell repertoires in COVID-19. The V and J ends lost 0 bases and 4 bases, in that order; junction bases with no gene match: 3. Germline assignment: CDR1 SGHRS and CDR2 YFSETQ. This CDR3 has 15 residues. The table lists this clone with a count of one. Per the original methods: Estimation of nucleated cell counts relied on the amplification of reference gene primers. Measured with immunoSEQ multiplex PCR; TCRdb has only the in-frame clones, and not every one. That table gives V, J and clone size, and the DNA gave D and trimming. The sample has around 110,000 clones, 90% seen once.

This TCR was sampled from a human donor with active COVID-19. The donor label of this sample is uncertain. The chain joins TRBV5-1 to TRBJ2-1; 8 nucleotides match TRBD2. Sequencing was performed on peripheral blood. CDR3 DNA sequence: TGCGCCAGCAGCTTGGACGGGGGGGTATACAATGAGCAGTTCTTC. Protein product: CASSLDGGVYNEQFF.